One and the same sample provided the 17 T cell receptor beta chains below, sequenced in a study of blood T cell repertoires in COVID-19 (dated by TCRdb to 2018 to 2020). Libraries came from the immunoSEQ multiplex PCR assay. In TCRdb, the immuneACCESS table is reduced to in-frame sequences with V and J assigned. These tables do not hold every clone; where another copy was compared, an unresolved V gene accounts for under half, and the others remain unexplained. Within this sample are fewer than 300,000 clones, with 91% of them counted one time only. The top ten clonotypes cover roughly 2.3% of the sample. The sample taken for sequencing was peripheral blood. The receptors originated from a woman aged 25 to 45 with COVID-19, enrolled during active disease.

This chain connects TRBV18 to TRBJ1-1, with TRBD1 matching 7 bases. Per the germline V gene, CDR1 is KGHSH and CDR2 is LQKENI. Unmatched junction bases numbered 3, after V lost 2 bases and J lost 3 bases. The CDR3 has 14 amino acids. The CDR3 reads CASSPDREDTEAFF. The CDR3 DNA is TGTGCCAGCTCACCAGACAGGGAGGACACTGAAGCTTTCTTT. Full variable domain (remainder filled in from reference TRBV18 and TRBJ1-1): NAGVMQNPRHLVRRRGQEARLRCSPMKGHSHVYWYRQLPEEGLKFMVYLQKENIIDESGMPKERFSAEFPKEGPSILRIQQVVRGDSAAYFCASSPDREDTEAFFGQGTRLTVV.

This CDR3 reads CASRPSGTNTGELFF. The CDR3 DNA sequence: TGCGCCAGCAGACCAAGCGGAACGAACACCGGGGAGCTGTTTTTT. This chain connects TRBV10-1 to TRBJ2-2, with a weak D call TRBD2 (5 bases). Germline lookup yields CDR1 WNHNN and CDR2 SYGVQD (reference sequence). V shed 6 bases and J shed 0 bases, with 11 bases lying between them. This CDR3 contains 15 residues.

This chain uses TRBV24-1 with TRBJ2-1, with D unclear. This CDR3 region has 12 residues. CDR1 is KGHDR and CDR2 is SFDVKD in the germline V gene. The V end lost 1 base, the J end lost 8 bases, and 5 bases lay between the germline ends. DNA for the CDR3: TGTGCCACCAGTGATTTTCCAGATGAGCAGTTCTTC. Protein sequence: CATSDFPDEQFF.

CDR3 protein: CASSPLFSTNEKLFF. The CDR3 DNA is TGTGCCAGTAGCCCCCTCTTTTCAACTAATGAAAAACTGTTTTTT. The V gene is TRBV19, the J gene TRBJ1-4, with unresolved D. Trimming removed 6 bases at V and 0 bases at J, with 11 bases between. CDR1 is LNHDA and CDR2 is SQIVND in the germline V gene (reference sequence). The CDR3 is 15 amino acids. The entire variable domain, with the rest obtained from reference TRBV19 and TRBJ1-4, is as follows: DGGITQSPKYLFRKEGQNVTLSCEQNLNHDAMYWYRQDPGQGLRLIYYSQIVNDFQKGDIAEGYSVSREKKESFPLTVTSAQKNPTAFYLCASSPLFSTNEKLFFGSGTQLSVL.

V is TRBV27 and J is TRBJ1-2; 7 nucleotides align to TRBD1. CDR1 and CDR2 from the germline V gene are MNHEY and SMNVEV (reference sequence). V lost 4 bases to trimming and J lost 2 bases; unmatched junction nucleotides: 7. The CDR3 is 15 residues long. Here the CDR3 reads CASSSSSTGNYGYTF. In nucleotides, the CDR3 is TGTGCCAGCAGTTCTTCCTCGACAGGGAACTATGGCTACACCTTC.

The rearrangement links TRBV9 to TRBJ1-2; a weak D match, TRBD1 (6 bases). Germline CDR1 SGDLS, CDR2 YYNGEE. Trimming cost V 4 bases and J 5 bases, with 18 bases left between them. This CDR3 is built from 15 residues. CDR3 loop: CASSQGQPEPYGYTF. CDR3 nucleotide sequence: TGTGCCAGCAGCCAAGGACAGCCTGAACCTTATGGCTACACCTTC.

The rearrangement joins TRBV6-6 to TRBJ2-5; 8 bases map to TRBD2. J lost 5 bases, V lost 0 bases, and 8 bases had no gene match. The CDR3 runs 16 residues. The germline CDR1 and CDR2 sequences are MNHNY and SVGAGI (reference sequence). The CDR3 spells CASSYSTSGGEETQYF. The CDR3 DNA is TGTGCCAGCAGTTACTCAACTAGCGGAGGGGAGGAGACCCAGTACTTC.

This clone was picked up a small number of times. The chain couples TRBV25-1 to TRBJ1-2; TRBD1 matches 10 bases. Germline trimming cut 6 bases from V and 8 bases from J; bases unmatched to any gene: 6. CDR1 MGHDK and CDR2 SYGVNS come from the germline V gene. The CDR3 is 13 amino acids. Here the CDR3 DNA reads TGTGCCAGCAGGACAGGGGGCGCGGGGGGCTACACCTTC. Protein sequence: CASRTGGAGGYTF.

The chain recombines TRBV28 with TRBJ2-2, with D perhaps matching TRBD2 (6 bases). V was trimmed by 5 bases and J by 0 bases, leaving 10 bases between them. The CDR3 loop spans 15 amino acids. The germline CDR1 and CDR2 sequences are MDHEN and SYDVKM. In DNA form, the CDR3 reads TGTGCCAGCAGTCCGGGAGATTCGAACACCGGGGAGCTGTTTTTT. Its protein product is CASSPGDSNTGELFF.

At least ten counts were recorded for this clone. V gene TRBV15 combines with J gene TRBJ1-6; D is uncertain. The germline CDR1 and CDR2 sequences are LNHNV and YYDKDF (reference sequence). Trimming removed 3 bases at V and 7 bases at J, with 10 bases between. The CDR3 consists of 14 residues. Written as DNA, the CDR3 is TGTGCCACCAGCAGCGACATCAGAAATTCACCCCTCCACTTT. As protein: CATSSDIRNSPLHF. Variable domain in full (rest from reference TRBV15 and TRBJ1-6): DAMVIQNPRYQVTQFGKPVTLSCSQTLNHNVMYWYQQKSSQAPKLLFHYYDKDFNNEADTPDNFQSRRPNTSFCFLDIRSPGLGDTAMYLCATSSDIRNSPLHFGNGTRLTVT.

The chain employs TRBV28 and TRBJ1-2; 7 bases are shared with TRBD1. J gave up 2 bases and V 11 bases, and 20 bases lay outside the gene matches. This CDR3 comprises 17 residues. Germline CDR1 MDHEN, CDR2 SYDVKM. The CDR3 protein is CAVSPPRQGLWNYGYTF. The CDR3 region has the DNA TGTGCCGTATCTCCTCCGAGACAGGGTCTTTGGAACTATGGCTACACCTTC.

This clone was recorded once. This chain uses TRBV6-2 or TRBV6-3 with TRBJ1-5; D gene ambiguous. Germline assignment: CDR1 MNHEY and CDR2 SVGEGT. This CDR3 is 18 amino acids long. Between the trimmed V and J ends, which lost 0 bases and 0 bases, there was a span of 15 bases. CDR3 in amino acids: CASSYSAREAFSNQPQHF. The CDR3 DNA sequence: TGTGCCAGCAGTTACTCTGCACGGGAAGCATTTAGCAATCAGCCCCAGCATTTT.

V gene TRBV18 combines with J gene TRBJ2-7; 7 nucleotides agree with TRBD1. V lost 4 bases to trimming and J lost 6 bases; unmatched junction nucleotides: 9. The CDR3 loop spans 14 amino acids. CDR1 is KGHSH and CDR2 is LQKENI in the germline V gene. CDR3 sequence (DNA): TGTGCCAGCTCACTATCAGACAGGGTCGGCGAGCAGTACTTC. Its protein product is CASSLSDRVGEQYF.

This chain uses TRBV5-4 with TRBJ2-5; 13 bases match TRBD2. Germline lookup yields CDR1 SGHNT and CDR2 YYREEE (reference sequence). The CDR3 consists of 16 residues. Trimming cost V 0 bases and J 5 bases; bases outside gene matches: 4. The CDR3: CASSLGLAGGGETQYF. The DNA of the CDR3 is TGTGCCAGCAGCTTGGGACTAGCGGGAGGTGGGGAGACCCAGTACTTC.

This chain joins TRBV19 and TRBJ1-5; TRBD1 aligns across 9 bases. The CDR3 extends over 16 amino acids. Germline V gene data show CDR1 as LNHDA and CDR2 as SQIVND (reference sequence). J gave up 1 base and V 7 bases, and 8 bases lay outside the gene matches. CDR3 sequence: CASTHGTGRSNQPQHF. DNA of the CDR3: TGTGCCAGTACCCACGGGACAGGGAGAAGCAATCAGCCCCAGCATTTT. The full variable domain, with the rest looked up from reference TRBV19 and TRBJ1-5, is DGGITQSPKYLFRKEGQNVTLSCEQNLNHDAMYWYRQDPGQGLRLIYYSQIVNDFQKGDIAEGYSVSREKKESFPLTVTSAQKNPTAFYLCASTHGTGRSNQPQHFGDGTRLSIL.

The J gene is TRBJ2-3, the V gene TRBV5-6, with 8 positions matching TRBD1. J lost 4 bases, V lost 4 bases, and 8 bases had no gene match. The germline V gene encodes CDR1 SGHDT and CDR2 YYEEEE. This CDR3 contains 15 residues. CDR3 sequence (DNA): TGTGCCAGCAGCACGGGGACAGGTATCCCAGATACGCAGTATTTT. Its protein is CASSTGTGIPDTQYF.

This clone has a single count. The chain joins TRBV6-6 to TRBJ2-1; 7 nucleotides match TRBD2. The CDR3 is 16 amino acids. Germline V gene sequence: CDR1 MNHNY, CDR2 SVGAGI (reference sequence). V lost 8 bases, J lost 3 bases, and 13 bases stayed unmatched. CDR3 in DNA: TGTGCCAGCGCCTCGGGGGGTGCCCTCATCTACAATGAGCAGTTCTTC. The encoded protein is CASASGGALIYNEQFF.